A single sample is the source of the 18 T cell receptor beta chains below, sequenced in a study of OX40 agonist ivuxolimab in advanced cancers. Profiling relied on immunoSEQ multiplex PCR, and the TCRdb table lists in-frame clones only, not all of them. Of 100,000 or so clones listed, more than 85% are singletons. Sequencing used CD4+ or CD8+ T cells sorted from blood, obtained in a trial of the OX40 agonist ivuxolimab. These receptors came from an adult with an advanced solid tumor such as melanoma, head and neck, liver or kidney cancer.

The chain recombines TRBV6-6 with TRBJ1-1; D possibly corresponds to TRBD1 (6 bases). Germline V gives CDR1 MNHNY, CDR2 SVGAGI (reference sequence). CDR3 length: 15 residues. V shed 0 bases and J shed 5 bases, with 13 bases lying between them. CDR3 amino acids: CASSYSPDRTTEAFF. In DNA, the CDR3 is TGTGCCAGCAGTTACTCGCCGGACAGAACGACTGAAGCTTTCTTT.

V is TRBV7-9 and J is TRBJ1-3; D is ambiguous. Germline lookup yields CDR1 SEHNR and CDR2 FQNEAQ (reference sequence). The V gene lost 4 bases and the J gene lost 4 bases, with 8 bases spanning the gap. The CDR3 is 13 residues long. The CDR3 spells CASSSITGNTIYF. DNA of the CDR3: TGTGCCAGCAGCTCCATTACAGGAAACACCATATATTTT. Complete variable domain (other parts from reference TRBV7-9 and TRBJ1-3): DTGVSQNPRHKITKRGQNVTFRCDPISEHNRLYWYRQTLGQGPEFLTYFQNEAQLEKSRLLSDRFSAERPKGSFSTLEIQRTEQGDSAMYLCASSSITGNTIYFGEGSWLTVV.

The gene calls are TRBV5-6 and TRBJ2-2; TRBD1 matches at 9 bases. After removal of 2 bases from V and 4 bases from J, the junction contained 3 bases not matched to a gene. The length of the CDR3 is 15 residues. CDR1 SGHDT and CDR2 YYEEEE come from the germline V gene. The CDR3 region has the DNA TGTGCCAGCAGCTTTCGGGACAGGGTCACCGGGGAGCTGTTTTTT. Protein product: CASSFRDRVTGELFF.

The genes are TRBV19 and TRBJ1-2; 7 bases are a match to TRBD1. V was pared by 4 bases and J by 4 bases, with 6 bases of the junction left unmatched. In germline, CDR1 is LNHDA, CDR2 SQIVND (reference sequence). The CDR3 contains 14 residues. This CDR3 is CASSSRDSLYGYTF. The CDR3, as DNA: TGTGCCAGTAGTAGTCGGGACAGCCTCTATGGCTACACCTTC.

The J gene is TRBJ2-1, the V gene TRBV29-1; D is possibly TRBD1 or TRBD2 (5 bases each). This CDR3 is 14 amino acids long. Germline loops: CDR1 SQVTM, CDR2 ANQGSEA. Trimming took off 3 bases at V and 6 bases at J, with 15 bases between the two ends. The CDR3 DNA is TGCAGCGTTGATAGGCCTTCAGGGAGCAATGAGCAGTTCTTC. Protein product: CSVDRPSGSNEQFF.

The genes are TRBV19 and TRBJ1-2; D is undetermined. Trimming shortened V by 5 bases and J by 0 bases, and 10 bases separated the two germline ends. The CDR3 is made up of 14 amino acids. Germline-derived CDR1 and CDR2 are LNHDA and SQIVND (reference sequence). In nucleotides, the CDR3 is TGTGCCAGTAGTCTACTCGAAGCTAACTATGGCTACACCTTC. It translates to CASSLLEANYGYTF.

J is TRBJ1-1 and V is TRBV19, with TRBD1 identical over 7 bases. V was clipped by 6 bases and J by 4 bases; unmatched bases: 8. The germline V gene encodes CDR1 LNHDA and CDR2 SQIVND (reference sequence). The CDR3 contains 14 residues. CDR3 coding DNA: TGTGCCAGTAGCTTTACAGGGGTGAGCACTGAAGCTTTCTTT. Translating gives CASSFTGVSTEAFF.

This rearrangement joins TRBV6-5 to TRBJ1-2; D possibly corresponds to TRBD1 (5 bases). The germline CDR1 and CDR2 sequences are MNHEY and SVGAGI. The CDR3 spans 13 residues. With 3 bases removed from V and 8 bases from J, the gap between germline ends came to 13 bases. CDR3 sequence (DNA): TGTGCCAGCAGTTATGGGGCCAACGAGGGCTACACCTTC. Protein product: CASSYGANEGYTF.

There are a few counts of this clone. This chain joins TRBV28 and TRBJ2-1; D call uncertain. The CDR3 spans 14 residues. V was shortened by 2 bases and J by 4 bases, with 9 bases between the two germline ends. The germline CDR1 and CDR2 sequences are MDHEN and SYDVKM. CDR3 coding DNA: TGTGCCAGCAGTTTAGCGAACCAGTACAATGAGCAGTTCTTC. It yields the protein CASSLANQYNEQFF.

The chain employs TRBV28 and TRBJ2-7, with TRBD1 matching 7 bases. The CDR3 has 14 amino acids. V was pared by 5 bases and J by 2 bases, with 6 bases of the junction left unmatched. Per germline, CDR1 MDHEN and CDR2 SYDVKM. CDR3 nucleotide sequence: TGTGCCAGCAGTAGACAGGGACAGACCTACGAGCAGTACTTC. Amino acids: CASSRQGQTYEQYF.

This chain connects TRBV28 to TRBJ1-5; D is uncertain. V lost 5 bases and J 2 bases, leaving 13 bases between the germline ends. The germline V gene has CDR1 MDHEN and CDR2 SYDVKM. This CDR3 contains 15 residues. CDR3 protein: CASSRRDLRNQPQHF. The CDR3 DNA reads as TGTGCCAGCAGTAGAAGGGATTTGCGCAATCAGCCCCAGCATTTT.

The CDR3 DNA sequence: TGCGCCAGCAGCACTCGGGTAGGGGACAATCAGCCCCAGCATTTT. As protein: CASSTRVGDNQPQHF. The J gene is TRBJ1-5, the V gene TRBV4-3; a possible D gene is TRBD1 (5 bases). The germline V gene encodes CDR1 LGHNA and CDR2 YSLEER. This CDR3 is built from 15 residues. V lost 5 bases and J 3 bases, leaving 14 bases between the germline ends.

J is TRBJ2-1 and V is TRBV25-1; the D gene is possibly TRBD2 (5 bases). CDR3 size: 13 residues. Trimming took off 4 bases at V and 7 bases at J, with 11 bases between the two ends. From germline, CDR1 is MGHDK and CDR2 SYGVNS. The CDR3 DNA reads TGTGCCAGCAGTGCGGTGGGAGAGAATGAGCAGTTCTTC. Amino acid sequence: CASSAVGENEQFF.

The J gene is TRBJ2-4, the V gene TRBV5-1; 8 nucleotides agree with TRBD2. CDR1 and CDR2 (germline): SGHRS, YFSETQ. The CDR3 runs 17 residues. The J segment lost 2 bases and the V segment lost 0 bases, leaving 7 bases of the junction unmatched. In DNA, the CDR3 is TGCGCCAGCAGCTTGGGAGCGGGAGAGGGGACCAAAAACATTCAGTACTTC. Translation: CASSLGAGEGTKNIQYF.

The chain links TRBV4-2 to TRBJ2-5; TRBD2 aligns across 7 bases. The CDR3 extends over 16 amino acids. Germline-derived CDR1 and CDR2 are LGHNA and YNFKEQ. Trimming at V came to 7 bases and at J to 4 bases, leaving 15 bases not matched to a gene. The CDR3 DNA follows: TGTGCCAGCAAGGCAGAGGGAGGGACCTCCGGAGAGACCCAGTACTTC. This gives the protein CASKAEGGTSGETQYF.

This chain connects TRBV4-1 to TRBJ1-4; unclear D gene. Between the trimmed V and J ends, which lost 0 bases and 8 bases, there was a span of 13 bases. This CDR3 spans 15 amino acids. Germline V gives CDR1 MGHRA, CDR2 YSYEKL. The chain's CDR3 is CASSQEVISGEKLFF. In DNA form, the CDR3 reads TGCGCCAGCAGCCAAGAAGTAATCTCGGGAGAAAAACTGTTTTTT.

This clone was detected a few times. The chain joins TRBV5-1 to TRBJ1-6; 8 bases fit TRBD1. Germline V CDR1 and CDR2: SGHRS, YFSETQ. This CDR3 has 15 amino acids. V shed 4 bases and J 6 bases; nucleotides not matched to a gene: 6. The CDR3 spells CASSGGQDLNSPLHF. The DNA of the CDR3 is TGCGCCAGCAGCGGGGGACAGGACCTTAATTCACCCCTCCACTTT. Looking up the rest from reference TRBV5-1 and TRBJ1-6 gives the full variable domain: KAGVTQTPRYLIKTRGQQVTLSCSPISGHRSVSWYQQTPGQGLQFLFEYFSETQRNKGNFPGRFSGRQFSNSRSEMNVSTLELGDSALYLCASSGGQDLNSPLHFGNGTRLTVT.

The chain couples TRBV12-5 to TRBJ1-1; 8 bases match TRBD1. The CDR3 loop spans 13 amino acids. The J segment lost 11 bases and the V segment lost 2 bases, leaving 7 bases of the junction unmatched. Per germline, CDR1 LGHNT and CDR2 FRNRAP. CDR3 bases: TGTGCTAGTGGTTTGTACCCAGGGGGCAGGGCTTTCTTT. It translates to CASGLYPGGRAFF.